Below are 32 T cell receptor beta chains sequenced from a single sample in a study of immune heterogeneity within non-small cell lung tumors. Multiplex PCR amplified the TCR beta CDR3 region. Its first round ran for approximately 11 cycles with 32 V and 13 J primers. TCRdb reprocessed the multiplex PCR reads with MiXCR, giving one entry per CDR3 protein. The table lists thousands of distinct CDR3 sequences, roughly 21% of them singletons. As template, the study used bulk tumor genomic DNA at about 550 ng per sample. Surgical sampling yielded several biopsies per primary tumor (spaced far apart). The cohort was untreated, with newly diagnosed non-small cell lung cancer undergoing curative surgery. Sequencing input: lung tumor tissue. These receptors were taken from a female donor with non-small cell lung cancer.

This clonotype appeared a few times. The genes are TRBV11-2 and TRBJ1-1; D is unclear. This CDR3 contains 15 residues. Per germline, CDR1 SGHAT and CDR2 FQNNGV. V was trimmed by 2 bases and J by 0 bases, leaving 10 bases between them. The chain's CDR3 is CASSLSQAMNTEAFF. The CDR3 nucleotides read TGTGCCAGCAGCTTATCGCAGGCGATGAACACTGAAGCTTTCTTT.

This clonotype is medium-sized within its sample. This rearrangement joins TRBV7-2 to TRBJ2-3, with D unresolved. V was cut by 0 bases and J by 6 bases, with 7 bases left in between. This CDR3 is built from 13 residues. Germline lookup yields CDR1 SGHTA and CDR2 FQGNSA. Here the CDR3 reads CASSLAGLDTQYF. In nucleotides, the CDR3 is TGTGCCAGCAGCTTAGCCGGTCTCGATACGCAGTATTTT.

The V gene is TRBV4-2, the J gene TRBJ1-1; D gene uncertain. The germline V gene encodes CDR1 LGHNA and CDR2 YNFKEQ. The ends were cut back, 0 bases at V and 0 bases at J, with 8 bases in the middle. CDR3 length: 15 residues. Written as DNA, the CDR3 is TGTGCCAGCAGCCAAGAAACGGGGATGAACACTGAAGCTTTCTTT. It is translated as CASSQETGMNTEAFF.

This clonotype counts as medium-sized. The CDR3, as DNA: TGTGCCAGCAGTTTATGGGGGACAGGAGATACGCAGTATTTT. This codes for CASSLWGTGDTQYF. The chain employs TRBV27 and TRBJ2-3; the match to TRBD1 covers 8 bases. The germline V gene encodes CDR1 MNHEY and CDR2 SMNVEV (reference sequence). The CDR3 sequence is 14 residues long. With V trimmed by 1 base and J by 5 bases, 2 bases remained unmatched.

By share of the sample, this clonotype is medium-sized (0.01 to 0.1%). This sequence joins TRBV18 and TRBJ1-4; D remains ambiguous. CDR1 is KGHSH, CDR2 LQKENI, per germline. Trimming pared 4 bases from V and 5 bases from J, leaving 11 bases between. CDR3 size: 14 residues. CDR3 nucleotides: TGTGCCAGCTCACTACAGAGTGAAAATGAAAAACTGTTTTTT. Translating it yields CASSLQSENEKLFF. Based on the CDR3 plus reference TRBV18 and TRBJ1-4, the full variable domain is NAGVMQNPRHLVRRRGQEARLRCSPMKGHSHVYWYRQLPEEGLKFMVYLQKENIIDESGMPKERFSAEFPKEGPSILRIQQVVRGDSAAYFCASSLQSENEKLFFGSGTQLSVL.

Concerning this clonotype: At one end, the junction sequence differs from germline, possibly due to a read error. The chain carries TRBV28 and TRBJ2-1; TRBD1 aligns across 9 bases. CDR3 length: 15 residues. Germline CDR1 is MDHEN and CDR2 is SYDVKM. For the CDR3, the DNA is TGTGCCAGCAGTTTAAGGACAGGGGCCTACAATGATCAGTTCTTC. Amino acid sequence: CASSLRTGAYNDQFF.

In DNA form, the CDR3 reads TGCAGCGTTGAGCTTGGGCTAGCGGGAGGAGAAGATACGCAGTATTTT. Protein sequence: CSVELGLAGGEDTQYF. The gene calls are TRBV29-1 and TRBJ2-3, with 11 bases aligning to TRBD2. Germline loops: CDR1 SQVTM, CDR2 ANQGSEA. Germline trimming cut 3 bases from V and 5 bases from J; bases unmatched to any gene: 10. The CDR3 is 16 residues long.

This clonotype occurred a few times. The V call is TRBV3-1, the J call TRBJ2-2, with 10 bases matching TRBD2. CDR3 size: 15 residues. Germline-derived CDR1 and CDR2 are LGHDT and YNNKEL (reference sequence). V shed 7 bases and J 5 bases; nucleotides not matched to a gene: 7. The CDR3 loop is CASTLAGVGTGELFF. The CDR3 DNA reads as TGTGCCAGCACCCTAGCGGGAGTGGGGACCGGGGAGCTGTTTTTT.

This clonotype was detected only a few times. The chain joins TRBV20-1 to TRBJ2-3; 9 bases match TRBD2. CDR1 and CDR2 (germline): DFQATT, SNEGSKA (reference sequence). V was clipped by 3 bases and J by 4 bases; unmatched bases: 8. The CDR3 covers 15 residues. The CDR3 nucleotides are TGCAGTGCTAGCCAGCGGGAGGCGGGGTCAGATACGCAGTATTTT. Translating gives CSASQREAGSDTQYF.

In its sample, this clonotype is medium-sized. The V call is TRBV7-8, the J call TRBJ2-1, with D uncertain. Per the germline V gene, CDR1 is SGHVS and CDR2 is FQNEAQ. V gave up 5 bases and J gave up 9 bases, with 11 bases separating them. The CDR3 has 12 residues. CDR3 in DNA: TGTGCCAGCAGCCTTGGGTGGGGTGAGCAGTTCTTC. As protein: CASSLGWGEQFF. Full variable domain (remainder filled in from reference TRBV7-8 and TRBJ2-1): GAGVSQSPRYKVAKRGQDVALRCDPISGHVSLFWYQQALGQGPEFLTYFQNEAQLDKSGLPSDRFFAERPEGSVSTLKIQRTQQEDSAVYLCASSLGWGEQFFGPGTRLTVL.

The chain recombines TRBV5-1 with TRBJ1-2; tentatively, D is TRBD1 (6 bases). In germline, CDR1 is SGHRS, CDR2 YFSETQ. The CDR3 has 14 residues. V lost 5 bases, J lost 7 bases, and 18 bases lay in between. DNA of the CDR3: TGCGCCAGCAGGGGGACCAGGGGCGCGGGTGGCTACACCTTC. It is translated as CASRGTRGAGGYTF.

By share, this clonotype counts as large. The chain is built from TRBV6-1 and TRBJ1-2, with TRBD1 identical over 9 bases. Germline loops: CDR1 MNHNS, CDR2 SASEGT. The V gene end was trimmed by 6 bases and the J gene end by 9 bases; junction bases not matched to a gene: 8. CDR3 length equals 13 residues. The CDR3 is CASREGGQGRYTF. DNA of the CDR3: TGTGCCAGCAGAGAGGGGGGACAGGGCCGCTACACCTTC.

In its sample, this clonotype ranks as medium-sized. The chain employs TRBV6-1 and TRBJ2-2, with D possibly being TRBD1 (5 bases). The length of the CDR3 is 14 residues. Trimming stripped 5 bases from V and 3 bases from J, with 10 bases between. Germline V lookup: CDR1 MNHNS, CDR2 SASEGT. The CDR3 sequence: CASSPGADTGELFF. The DNA for the CDR3 is TGTGCCAGCAGTCCTGGGGCGGACACCGGGGAGCTGTTTTTT.

By proportion, this clonotype is medium-sized (0.01 to 0.1%). The V gene is TRBV28, the J gene TRBJ1-5; TRBD1 matches at 8 bases. The V gene's germline CDR1 is MDHEN and CDR2 SYDVKM. Unmatched junction bases numbered 10, after V lost 6 bases and J lost 6 bases. This CDR3 has 15 amino acids. CDR3 protein: CASRPSDRGGQPQHF. DNA of the CDR3: TGTGCCAGCAGACCCTCCGACAGGGGAGGTCAGCCCCAGCATTTT.

The rearrangement uses TRBV29-1 and TRBJ1-1; D is unclear. Germline V gene sequence: CDR1 SQVTM, CDR2 ANQGSEA. V was clipped by 4 bases and J by 8 bases, with 11 bases between them. CDR3 length: 11 residues. The CDR3: CSVASEVEAFF. The CDR3 DNA follows: TGCAGCGTTGCGAGTGAGGTAGAAGCTTTCTTT.

This clonotype rates as medium-sized. The chain is built from TRBV5-1 and TRBJ2-2; 7 bases fit TRBD2. The CDR3 length is 16 residues. CDR1 and CDR2 (germline): SGHRS, YFSETQ. J lost 0 bases, V lost 4 bases, and 6 bases had no gene match. CDR3 region: CASSPRTSPNTGELFF. The CDR3 DNA sequence: TGCGCCAGCAGCCCACGGACTAGTCCGAACACCGGGGAGCTGTTTTTT.

Relative to its sample, this clonotype is medium-sized (0.01 to 0.1%). The J gene is TRBJ2-3, the V gene TRBV19; D is unclear. The CDR3 spans 13 residues. In germline, CDR1 is LNHDA, CDR2 SQIVND (reference sequence). Trimming cost V 3 bases and J 7 bases, with 11 bases left between them. The CDR3 sequence: CASSMGPANTQYF. The CDR3 DNA follows: TGTGCCAGTAGTATGGGCCCCGCGAATACGCAGTATTTT.

This clonotype appeared a few times. The rearrangement uses TRBV7-3 and TRBJ2-7; D is ambiguous. Trimming removed 3 bases from V and 0 bases from J, with 9 bases in between. The CDR3 is made up of 14 amino acids. Germline V gene sequence: CDR1 SGHTA, CDR2 FQGTGA. CDR3 residues: CASSLAPGSYEQYF. The CDR3 DNA follows: TGTGCCAGCAGCTTGGCGCCAGGCTCCTACGAGCAGTACTTC.

The chain joins TRBV9 to TRBJ2-2; 7 nucleotides match TRBD1. Trimming removed 0 bases from V and 3 bases from J; junction bases left unmatched: 2. In germline, CDR1 is SGDLS, CDR2 YYNGEE. The CDR3 is 15 residues long. Here the CDR3 DNA reads TGTGCCAGCAGCGTAGCTACAGGGGACACCGGGGAGCTGTTTTTT. Residues: CASSVATGDTGELFF.

The chain uses TRBV5-4 and TRBJ2-2; 8 nucleotides agree with TRBD1. The CDR3 runs to 16 residues. Trimming removed 4 bases from V and 4 bases from J; junction bases left unmatched: 9. Germline loops: CDR1 SGHNT, CDR2 YYREEE (reference sequence). The CDR3 region is CASSPPTGVGTGELFF. CDR3 bases: TGTGCCAGCAGCCCTCCGACAGGGGTGGGCACCGGGGAGCTGTTTTTT.

A word on this clonotype: Being one base from a much bigger clone, this may be a read error. Here the CDR3 DNA reads TGCAGTGCTAGCGGGGGGTTCGACTATAATTCACCCCTCCACTTT. It encodes CSASGGFDYNSPLHF. V is TRBV20-1 and J is TRBJ1-6; D is perhaps TRBD1 (5 bases). V lost 3 bases to trimming and J lost 3 bases, with 12 bases between them. This CDR3 has 15 residues. In germline, CDR1 is DFQATT, CDR2 SNEGSKA (reference sequence).

This clonotype is categorized as medium-sized. The chain has TRBV15 and TRBJ1-2; D is possibly TRBD1 (6 bases). The CDR3 has 16 amino acids. The germline V gene encodes CDR1 LNHNV and CDR2 YYDKDF (reference sequence). V was shortened by 6 bases and J by 3 bases, with 20 bases between the two germline ends. The CDR3 protein is CATRSEMGARYYGYTF. CDR3 sequence (DNA): TGTGCCACCAGGTCGGAGATGGGGGCGCGATACTATGGCTACACCTTC. Looking up the rest from reference TRBV15 and TRBJ1-2 gives the full variable domain: DAMVIQNPRYQVTQFGKPVTLSCSQTLNHNVMYWYQQKSSQAPKLLFHYYDKDFNNEADTPDNFQSRRPNTSFCFLDIRSPGLGDTAMYLCATRSEMGARYYGYTFGSGTRLTVV.

This clonotype has just a few counts. CDR3 amino acids: CSATTGGITEAFF. DNA of the CDR3: TGCAGTGCCACGACAGGGGGTATCACTGAAGCTTTCTTT. The chain recombines TRBV20-1 with TRBJ1-1; 9 bases line up with TRBD1. Germline V gives CDR1 DFQATT, CDR2 SNEGSKA (reference sequence). This CDR3 region has 13 residues. V lost 6 bases to trimming and J lost 4 bases; unmatched junction nucleotides: 6.

This clonotype is classed as medium-sized. The rearrangement uses TRBV29-1 and TRBJ1-1, with 7 bases fitting TRBD1. The CDR3 length is 12 residues. V lost 6 bases and J lost 12; bases outside the gene matches: 13. Germline CDR1 SQVTM, CDR2 ANQGSEA. This CDR3 reads CSVATRDSKTFF. The CDR3 DNA is TGCAGCGTCGCAACTAGGGACAGTAAGACTTTCTTT. The full variable domain, with the rest looked up from reference TRBV29-1 and TRBJ1-1, is SAVISQKPSRDICQRGTSLTIQCQVDSQVTMMFWYRQQPGQSLTLIATANQGSEATYESGFVIDKFPISRPNLTFSTLTVSNMSPEDSSIYLCSVATRDSKTFFGQGTRLTVV.

In this sample, this clonotype is medium-sized. The chain uses TRBV12-3 or TRBV12-4 and TRBJ1-2, with D maybe TRBD1 (5 bases). V gave up 5 bases and J gave up 4 bases, with 14 bases separating them. CDR3 length: 14 residues. DNA for the CDR3: TGTGCCAGCAGTACAGCAGGACAAAGCTATGGCTACACCTTC. This translates into CASSTAGQSYGYTF.

This clonotype is medium-sized within its sample. CDR3 sequence: CASTLTGSNYGYTF. The CDR3 DNA reads as TGTGCCAGCACCCTAACAGGATCTAACTATGGCTACACCTTC. The chain recombines TRBV6-1 with TRBJ1-2; D is possibly TRBD1 (5 bases). The germline V gene encodes CDR1 MNHNS and CDR2 SASEGT. This CDR3 is built from 14 residues. V dropped 7 bases and J dropped 0 bases, with 12 bases sitting between them.

Sample share makes this clonotype medium-sized. DNA of the CDR3: TGTGCCAGCTCAGATTCGACTCGACCGAACACCGGGGAGCTGTTTTTT. Translated: CASSDSTRPNTGELFF. The chain combines TRBV18 with TRBJ2-2; D unclear. There are 16 residues in the CDR3. The V end was cut by 5 bases, the J end by 0 bases, with 13 bases between. Germline CDR1 and CDR2: KGHSH and LQKENI.

This clonotype counts as medium-sized. This chain uses TRBV6-1 with TRBJ2-3; a weak D match, TRBD2 (5 bases). Per germline, CDR1 MNHNS and CDR2 SASEGT. V dropped 1 base and J dropped 1 base, with 9 bases sitting between them. The CDR3 is made up of 15 amino acids. In DNA form, the CDR3 reads TGTGCCAGCAGTGAAGATTTTAGCGGCACAGATACGCAGTATTTT. It is translated as CASSEDFSGTDTQYF.

This clonotype was observed once. A much larger clone differs from this one at a single base, so this may be a read error. The gene calls are TRBV28 and TRBJ1-2, with D possibly matching TRBD1 (5 bases). This CDR3 contains 14 residues. Germline V CDR1 and CDR2: MDHEN, SYDVKM. This CDR3 is CASRSLTEGYGYAF. The CDR3, as DNA: TGTGCCAGCAGATCATTAACCGAGGGGTATGGCTACGCCTTC.

On this clonotype itself: Possible read error: a much larger clone is one base away. The chain is built from TRBV28 and TRBJ1-5; D call uncertain. The CDR3 length is 11 residues. The germline V gene has CDR1 MDHEN and CDR2 SYDVKM. The CDR3 loop reads CASSDHQPQRF. Here the CDR3 DNA reads TGTGCCAGCAGCGATCATCAGCCCCAGCGTTTT. Filled out from reference TRBV28 and TRBJ1-5, the complete variable domain reads DVKVTQSSRYLVKRTGEKVFLECVQDMDHENMFWYRQDPGLGLRLIYFSYDVKMKEKGDIPEGYSVSREKKERFSLILESASTNQTSMYLCASSDHQPQRFGDGTRLSIL.

By its share, this clonotype is medium-sized. This chain links TRBV20-1 with TRBJ2-7, with 8 nucleotides matching TRBD1. J gave up 3 bases and V 3 bases, and 7 bases lay outside the gene matches. The CDR3 spans 14 residues. The V gene's germline CDR1 is DFQATT and CDR2 SNEGSKA (reference sequence). The CDR3 here is CSASPLGQGYEQYF. As DNA, the CDR3 is TGCAGTGCTAGTCCCCTCGGACAGGGCTACGAGCAGTACTTC.

This chain connects TRBV20-1 to TRBJ2-1, with 8 bases aligning to TRBD2. CDR1 is DFQATT and CDR2 is SNEGSKA in the germline V gene (reference sequence). The CDR3 contains 15 residues. The J segment lost 8 bases and the V segment lost 1 base, leaving 10 bases of the junction unmatched. CDR3 protein: CSARGLRTSRDEQFF. CDR3 in DNA: TGCAGTGCTAGAGGCCTCCGGACTAGCCGGGATGAGCAGTTCTTC.